The T cell receptor beta chain under discussion was sequenced for a study of blood T cell repertoires in COVID-19. The data were produced by immunoSEQ multiplex PCR, yet TCRdb's version contains in-frame clones alone and is incomplete. The data show about 58,000 clones, 85% seen once. Sequencing was done on a sample of peripheral blood. The source of this sequence is a human donor in a cohort sampled during active COVID-19.

Here the CDR3 reads CASSDRDRQRYEQYF. The CDR3 DNA reads TGTGCCAGCAGCGACCGGGACAGGCAACGCTACGAGCAGTACTTC. V is TRBV5-5 and J is TRBJ2-7; 8 bases are a match to TRBD1. The CDR3 totals 15 residues. In germline, CDR1 is SGHKS, CDR2 YYEKEE (reference sequence). After removal of 4 bases from V and 3 bases from J, the junction contained 9 bases not matched to a gene. Together with reference TRBV5-5 and TRBJ2-7, the CDR3 gives the full variable domain: DAGVTQSPTHLIKTRGQQVTLRCSPISGHKSVSWYQQVLGQGPQFIFQYYEKEERGRGNFPDRFSARQFPNYSSELNVNALLLGDSALYLCASSDRDRQRYEQYFGPGTRLTVT.